The 3 T cell receptor beta chains given below trace back to one sample, sequenced in a study of T cell responses to AZD1222 COVID-19 vaccine. Profiling relied on immunoSEQ multiplex PCR, and the TCRdb table lists in-frame clones only, not all of them. The sample shows tens of thousands of clones, 75% to 90% of them seen only once. Source: peripheral blood, taken on day 0 of AZD1222 vaccination. The receptors come from an adult in good health.

The V and J genes are TRBV9 and TRBJ2-5; 7 bases are shared with TRBD2. The CDR3 runs to 16 residues. The V segment lost 0 bases and the J segment 1 base; nucleotides outside the gene matches: 6. The germline V gene encodes CDR1 SGDLS and CDR2 YYNGEE. CDR3 region: CASSVATASGQETQYF. The DNA for the CDR3 is TGTGCCAGCAGCGTAGCTACAGCTAGCGGCCAAGAGACCCAGTACTTC.

The V call is TRBV5-1, the J call TRBJ2-3; 7 bases fit TRBD2. CDR1 is SGHRS and CDR2 is YFSETQ in the germline V gene. The CDR3 contains 17 residues. The V and J ends lost 3 bases and 1 base, in that order; junction bases with no gene match: 11. The CDR3 region is CASSSPFPAGGTDTQYF. The CDR3 DNA is TGCGCCAGCAGCTCCCCCTTTCCTGCGGGGGGCACAGATACGCAGTATTTT.

The rearrangement joins TRBV28 to TRBJ2-3; 7 positions agree with TRBD1. There are 16 residues in the CDR3. V shed 5 bases, J shed 0 bases, and the junction held 8 bases outside the gene matches. CDR1 MDHEN and CDR2 SYDVKM come from the germline V gene. CDR3 sequence (DNA): TGTGCCAGCAGTCCCCTAGGGACAGAGAGCACAGATACGCAGTATTTT. The encoded protein is CASSPLGTESTDTQYF.